The 24 T cell receptor beta chains reported below all come from one sample, sequenced in a study of blood T cell repertoires in COVID-19. Profiling relied on immunoSEQ multiplex PCR, and the TCRdb table lists in-frame clones only, not all of them. This repertoire shows 200,000 to 300,000 clones, 88% found once; its top ten account for around 1.2%. Material for sequencing was PBMCs or T cells enriched from blood (not recorded which). Every receptor here comes from a middle-aged woman with acute COVID-19.

J is TRBJ1-4 and V is TRBV7-9; the D is unclear. V lost 5 bases and J 6 bases, leaving 7 bases between the germline ends. CDR3 length equals 12 residues. CDR1 is SEHNR and CDR2 is FQNEAQ in the germline V gene (reference sequence). CDR3 DNA sequence: TGTGCCAGCAGCCCTATACATGAAAAACTGTTTTTT. This encodes CASSPIHEKLFF.

The chain carries TRBV19 and TRBJ2-1; a weak D match, TRBD1 (6 bases). The V gene's germline CDR1 is LNHDA and CDR2 SQIVND (reference sequence). V lost 3 bases and J lost 2, with 11 bases in between. This CDR3 region has 15 residues. This chain's CDR3 is CASSILGGPYNEQFF. DNA for the CDR3: TGTGCCAGTAGTATCCTAGGGGGTCCCTACAATGAGCAGTTCTTC.

The rearrangement joins TRBV7-2 to TRBJ1-4, with 7 bases fitting TRBD1. The CDR3 length is 15 residues. The germline V gene encodes CDR1 SGHTA and CDR2 FQGNSA. Losses at the gene ends were 6 bases for V and 0 bases for J; bases not matched to a gene: 4. CDR3 loop: CASSYRGATNEKLFF. CDR3 nucleotides: TGTGCCAGCAGTTACAGGGGTGCAACTAATGAAAAACTGTTTTTT.

The V and J genes are TRBV3-1 (or the pseudogene TRBV3-2) and TRBJ1-1; 9 bases agree with TRBD1. The germline V gene encodes CDR1 LGHDT and CDR2 YNNKEL (reference sequence). The J segment lost 2 bases and the V segment lost 10 bases, leaving 11 bases of the junction unmatched. The CDR3 is 15 amino acids. This CDR3 reads CATTSSGQGNTEAFF. The CDR3 bases are TGTGCCACCACCTCATCGGGACAGGGAAACACTGAAGCTTTCTTT.

The chain uses TRBV6-1 and TRBJ2-2; 9 bases match TRBD2. Germline CDR1 reads MNHNS; CDR2 reads SASEGT. This CDR3 is built from 14 residues. The J segment lost 6 bases and the V segment lost 4 bases, leaving 3 bases of the junction unmatched. The CDR3 loop reads CASSVAGVAGELFF. Here the CDR3 DNA reads TGTGCCAGCAGTGTAGCGGGAGTCGCCGGGGAGCTGTTTTTT.

This clone came up once. The chain carries TRBV23-1 and TRBJ1-5; D not certain. TRBV23-1 is filed as an ORF, its function uncertain. Trimming stripped 0 bases from V and 6 bases from J, with 18 bases between. The CDR3 has 17 residues. CDR3 sequence: CASSQSAVLWVSQPQHF. Written as DNA, the CDR3 is TGCGCCAGCAGTCAATCCGCGGTTTTGTGGGTGAGTCAGCCCCAGCATTTT.

The chain combines TRBV9 with TRBJ1-1; a possible D gene is TRBD1 (6 bases). Trimming took off 3 bases at V and 0 bases at J, with 9 bases between the two ends. This CDR3 has 14 residues. Germline CDR1 SGDLS, CDR2 YYNGEE. The CDR3, as DNA: TGTGCCAGCAGCGCAGGGGTGATGAACACTGAAGCTTTCTTT. Protein product: CASSAGVMNTEAFF.

The CDR3 sequence: CSVDPTGGIYGYTF. The CDR3 DNA is TGCAGCGTTGACCCGACAGGGGGGATCTATGGCTACACCTTC. This chain links TRBV29-1 with TRBJ1-2, with 9 positions matching TRBD1. V shed 3 bases, J shed 4 bases, and the junction held 6 bases outside the gene matches. The germline gives CDR1 SQVTM, CDR2 ANQGSEA. This CDR3 has 14 amino acids.

The rearrangement links TRBV5-4 to TRBJ2-1, with D tentatively TRBD2 (5 bases). This CDR3 region has 11 residues. The germline CDR1 and CDR2 sequences are SGHNT and YYREEE (reference sequence). The ends were cut back, 5 bases at V and 7 bases at J, with 7 bases in the middle. The DNA of the CDR3 is TGTGCCAGCAGACTAGAGAATGAGCAGTTCTTC. Encoded protein: CASRLENEQFF.

This rearrangement joins TRBV4-2 to TRBJ2-3; TRBD2 aligns across 10 bases. The germline V gene encodes CDR1 LGHNA and CDR2 YNFKEQ. The CDR3 length is 20 residues. V was clipped by 4 bases and J by 3 bases; unmatched bases: 19. The CDR3 sequence is CASSPGIIAGGRYRTDTQYF. For the CDR3, the DNA is TGTGCCAGCAGCCCCGGAATAATAGCGGGAGGACGTTACCGGACAGATACGCAGTATTTT.

The chain uses TRBV5-1 and TRBJ2-2; TRBD1 matches 12 bases. There are 18 residues in the CDR3. The V gene's germline CDR1 is SGHRS and CDR2 YFSETQ. The V and J ends lost 4 bases and 1 base, in that order; junction bases with no gene match: 8. This CDR3 is CASSPGTGGSMNTGELFF. The CDR3 DNA sequence: TGCGCCAGCAGCCCGGGGACAGGGGGCTCGATGAACACCGGGGAGCTGTTTTTT.

The chain employs TRBV19 and TRBJ1-5; D is ambiguous. V dropped 5 bases and J dropped 4 bases, with 15 bases sitting between them. This CDR3 has 15 amino acids. Germline CDR1 LNHDA, CDR2 SQIVND (reference sequence). CDR3 sequence reads: CASSPRARRNQPQHF. Written as DNA, the CDR3 is TGTGCCAGTAGTCCGAGGGCCCGGCGAAATCAGCCCCAGCATTTT.

The genes are TRBV24-1 and TRBJ1-2, with 7 bases lining up with TRBD1. The CDR3 spans 14 residues. V shed 3 bases, J shed 8 bases, and the junction held 8 bases outside the gene matches. Germline assignment: CDR1 KGHDR and CDR2 SFDVKD. The CDR3 loop reads CATSDADRVEGYTF. CDR3 in DNA: TGTGCCACCAGTGATGCCGACAGGGTAGAAGGCTACACCTTC.

The J gene is TRBJ1-2, the V gene TRBV2; TRBD1 agrees at 9 bases. Germline CDR1 is SNHLY and CDR2 is FYNNEI. With 6 bases clipped from V and 7 bases from J, the junction kept 9 bases outside the gene matches. This CDR3 has 14 residues. The CDR3 DNA follows: TGTGCCAGCAGATATGACAGGGGGGTGGGTGGCTACACCTTC. As protein: CASRYDRGVGGYTF.

The genes are TRBV4-3 and TRBJ1-2; a weak D match, TRBD1 (6 bases). V was clipped by 0 bases and J by 10 bases, with 15 bases between them. Germline V gene lookup returns CDR1 LGHNA and CDR2 YSLEER. This CDR3 region has 14 residues. The CDR3: CASSQDIGTNDYTF. The CDR3 DNA reads as TGCGCCAGCAGCCAAGATATTGGGACAAATGACTACACCTTC.

This clone came up once. The chain links TRBV19 to TRBJ1-4; tentative D call: TRBD1 (6 bases). Trimming stripped 6 bases from V and 7 bases from J, with 12 bases between. The CDR3 runs 13 residues. Germline-derived CDR1 and CDR2 are LNHDA and SQIVND (reference sequence). The CDR3 coding sequence is TGTGCCAGTAGCCACGAGGACAGTGAAAAACTGTTTTTT. Protein product: CASSHEDSEKLFF.

The gene calls are TRBV7-9 and TRBJ2-7, with D maybe TRBD1 (6 bases). The CDR3 is 13 amino acids. Between the trimmed V and J ends, which lost 1 base and 3 bases, there was a span of 7 bases. CDR1 is SEHNR, CDR2 FQNEAQ, per germline (reference sequence). The CDR3 region is CASSLVGGYEQYF. CDR3 in DNA: TGTGCCAGCAGCTTAGTAGGGGGCTACGAGCAGTACTTC.

This chain joins TRBV2 and TRBJ1-4, with 9 positions matching TRBD1. Germline CDR1 and CDR2: SNHLY and FYNNEI. The CDR3 sequence is 14 residues long. The V segment lost 7 bases and the J segment 5 bases; nucleotides outside the gene matches: 5. CDR3 sequence: CASTKTGGNEKLFF. For the CDR3, the DNA is TGTGCCAGCACCAAGACAGGGGGGAATGAAAAACTGTTTTTT.

The CDR3: CATSEQGDHEAFF. CDR3 bases: TGTGCCACCAGTGAACAGGGGGACCACGAAGCTTTCTTT. The chain links TRBV24-1 to TRBJ1-1; the match to TRBD1 covers 8 bases. Per germline, CDR1 KGHDR and CDR2 SFDVKD. The CDR3 loop spans 13 amino acids. Losses at the gene ends were 4 bases for V and 8 bases for J; bases not matched to a gene: 5.

Concerning this clone: The same CDR3 can be traced to other DNA sequences in this sample. J is TRBJ1-2 and V is TRBV6-5; 7 nucleotides line up with TRBD1. J was trimmed by 8 bases and V by 5 bases; bases with no gene match: 5. The germline gives CDR1 MNHEY, CDR2 SVGAGI. The CDR3 spans 12 residues. The CDR3 spells CASSQQGRGYTF. For the CDR3, the DNA is TGTGCCAGCAGTCAACAGGGGAGAGGCTACACCTTC.

The rearrangement uses TRBV19 and TRBJ1-5, with TRBD1 matching over 11 bases. The trim removed 6 bases at V and 3 bases at J, leaving 22 bases unmatched. Germline V gene lookup returns CDR1 LNHDA and CDR2 SQIVND (reference sequence). The CDR3 is 21 amino acids. CDR3 DNA sequence: TGTGCCAGTAGGGATAGGTATTCAGTCCGGGACAGGGGGATAAACAATCAGCCCCAGCATTTT. Translation: CASRDRYSVRDRGINNQPQHF.

The chain has TRBV10-3 and TRBJ1-2; 9 nucleotides match TRBD1. Looked up from germline, CDR1 is ENHRY and CDR2 is SYGVKD. CDR3 length: 13 residues. With V trimmed by 5 bases and J by 6 bases, 4 bases remained unmatched. Here the CDR3 DNA reads TGTGCCATCAGTCCACAGGGGGCGGATGGCTACACCTTC. It translates to CAISPQGADGYTF.

This clone was found once. CDR3 sequence: CASSILDRYYGYTF. The CDR3 region has the DNA TGTGCCAGTAGTATACTCGACAGATACTATGGCTACACCTTC. The genes are TRBV19 and TRBJ1-2, with D perhaps TRBD1 (5 bases). Per germline, CDR1 LNHDA and CDR2 SQIVND (reference sequence). The V gene lost 2 bases and the J gene lost 3 bases, with 10 bases spanning the gap. The CDR3 contains 14 residues.

CDR3 in amino acids: CASSPISGGHYNEQFF. CDR3 coding DNA: TGTGCCAGCTCACCTATTAGCGGGGGTCACTACAATGAGCAGTTCTTC. The chain carries TRBV18 and TRBJ2-1; TRBD2 matches at 9 bases. Per germline, CDR1 KGHSH and CDR2 LQKENI. The CDR3 has 16 amino acids. V shed 3 bases, J shed 3 bases, and the junction held 6 bases outside the gene matches.